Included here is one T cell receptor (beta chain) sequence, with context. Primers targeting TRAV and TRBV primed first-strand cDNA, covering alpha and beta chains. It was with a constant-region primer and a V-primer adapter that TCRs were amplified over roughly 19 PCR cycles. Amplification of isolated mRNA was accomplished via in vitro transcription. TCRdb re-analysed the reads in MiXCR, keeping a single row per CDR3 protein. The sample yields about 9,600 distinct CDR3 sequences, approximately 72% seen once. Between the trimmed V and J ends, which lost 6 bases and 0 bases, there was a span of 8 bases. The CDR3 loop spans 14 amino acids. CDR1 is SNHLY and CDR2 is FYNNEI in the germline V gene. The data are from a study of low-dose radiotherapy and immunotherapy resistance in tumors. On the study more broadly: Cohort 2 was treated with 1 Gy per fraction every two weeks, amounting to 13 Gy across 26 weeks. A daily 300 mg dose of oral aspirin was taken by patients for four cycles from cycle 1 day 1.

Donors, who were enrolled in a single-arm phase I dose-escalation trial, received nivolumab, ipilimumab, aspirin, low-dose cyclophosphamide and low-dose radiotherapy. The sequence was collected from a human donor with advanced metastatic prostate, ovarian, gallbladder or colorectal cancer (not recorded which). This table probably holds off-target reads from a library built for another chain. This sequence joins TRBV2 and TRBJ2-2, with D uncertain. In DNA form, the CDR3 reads TGTGCCAGCAGGGCCAGTACGAACACCGGGGAGCTGTTTTTT. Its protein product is CASRASTNTGELFF.